This T cell receptor beta chain stems from a study of blood T cell repertoires in COVID-19. For the study at large: The samples span acute and convalescent COVID-19 from the United States, Italy and Spain.

This CDR3 is built from 14 residues. The ends lost 7 bases at V and 4 bases at J; junction bases unmatched: 12. Germline V gene sequence: CDR1 GTSNPN, CDR2 SVGIG (reference sequence). Clinical history as reported by participants underpinned cohort assignment. Two consecutive negative NP/OP PCR tests, clearance, or resolved symptoms defined Cohort 3 recovery. The authors' processing: Amplified reference gene primers provided the basis for estimating nucleated cell counts. TCRdb's table, derived via immunoSEQ multiplex PCR, lists solely in-frame clones and lacks some. The DNA gave D and trimming, while V, J and clone size come from that table. The sample includes 150,000 to 200,000 clones, 60% to 80% of them seen just once. This clone is a singleton in its sample.

This receptor was obtained from a woman aged 45-65 years who had recovered from COVID-19. The material sequenced was PBMCs or T cells enriched from blood (not recorded which). The rearrangement links TRBV30 to TRBJ1-1; 7 bases map to TRBD1. Here the CDR3 reads CAYHQGGIGTEAFF. CDR3 bases: TGTGCCTACCATCAGGGGGGAATCGGCACTGAAGCTTTCTTT.